The source of this TCR beta chain is a study of T cell responses to AZD1222 COVID-19 vaccine. Only in-frame clones appear in the TCRdb table, and some are missing; sequencing was by immunoSEQ multiplex PCR. The data contain around 150,000 clones, under 95% of them singletons. This CDR3 is built from 14 residues. CDR1 is SGHRS and CDR2 is YFSETQ in the germline V gene. With 2 bases removed from V and 5 bases from J, the gap between germline ends came to 11 bases. The chain employs TRBV5-1 and TRBJ2-1, with D perhaps TRBD2 (6 bases). The sample consisted of peripheral blood, taken 28 days after the second AZD1222 dose. The sequence was obtained from an adult who received the AZD1222 COVID-19 vaccine. CDR3 protein: CASSLIPGDNEQFF. The CDR3 nucleotides are TGCGCCAGCAGCTTAATTCCGGGAGACAATGAGCAGTTCTTC.